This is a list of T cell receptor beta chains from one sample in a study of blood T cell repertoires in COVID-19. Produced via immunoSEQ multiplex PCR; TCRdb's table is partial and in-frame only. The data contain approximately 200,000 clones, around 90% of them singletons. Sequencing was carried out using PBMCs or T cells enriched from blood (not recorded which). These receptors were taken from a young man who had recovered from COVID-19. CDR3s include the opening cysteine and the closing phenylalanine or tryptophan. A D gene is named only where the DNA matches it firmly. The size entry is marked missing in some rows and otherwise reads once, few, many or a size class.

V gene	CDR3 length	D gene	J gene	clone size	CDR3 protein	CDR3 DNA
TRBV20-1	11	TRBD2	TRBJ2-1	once	CSASGGNEQFF	TGCAGTGCTAGCGGGGGGAATGAGCAGTTCTTC
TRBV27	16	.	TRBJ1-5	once	CASSLSFRASNQPQHF	TGTGCCAGCAGTTTAAGTTTCAGAGCGAGCAATCAGCCCCAGCATTTT
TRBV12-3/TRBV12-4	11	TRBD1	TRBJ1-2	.	CASRGQYGYTF	TGTGCCAGCAGGGGACAGTATGGCTACACCTTC
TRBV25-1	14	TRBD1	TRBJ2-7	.	CASSAGQSPYEQYF	TGTGCCAGCAGTGCGGGACAGTCCCCCTACGAGCAGTACTTC
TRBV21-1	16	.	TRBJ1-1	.	CASSTPSRGSSTEAFF	TGTGCCAGCAGCACGCCTTCGAGAGGGAGCTCCACTGAAGCTTTCTTT
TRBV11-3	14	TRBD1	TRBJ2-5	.	CASSPTGGGETQYF	TGTGCCAGCAGCCCGACAGGGGGAGGGGAGACCCAGTACTTC
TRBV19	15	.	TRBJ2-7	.	CASSISAGSMYEQYF	TGTGCCAGTAGTATCTCCGCAGGATCGATGTACGAGCAGTACTTC
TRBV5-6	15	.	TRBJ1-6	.	CASSLVTGLRSPLHF	TGTGCCAGCAGCTTGGTAACAGGGTTAAGGTCACCCCTCCACTTT
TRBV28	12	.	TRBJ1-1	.	CASSLAFAEAFF	TGTGCCAGCAGTTTGGCCTTCGCTGAAGCTTTCTTT
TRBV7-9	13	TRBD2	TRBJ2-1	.	CASLGLANNEQFF	TGTGCCAGTCTGGGACTAGCGAACAATGAGCAGTTCTTC
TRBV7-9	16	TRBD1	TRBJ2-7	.	CASSSLTGPTWGEQYF	TGTGCCAGCAGCTCGTTGACAGGGCCTACTTGGGGCGAGCAGTACTTC
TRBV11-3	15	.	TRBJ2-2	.	CASSLTTVNTGELFF	TGTGCCAGCAGCTTAACGACAGTGAACACCGGGGAGCTGTTTTTT
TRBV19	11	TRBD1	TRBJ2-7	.	CASRTGYEQYF	TGTGCCAGTCGGACAGGGTACGAGCAGTACTTC
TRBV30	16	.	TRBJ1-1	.	CAWSAFAGRGLTEAFF	TGTGCCTGGAGTGCATTTGCAGGCCGAGGGTTGACTGAAGCTTTCTTT
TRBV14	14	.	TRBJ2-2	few	CASSLAGGTGELFF	TGTGCCAGCAGCCTAGCCGGGGGCACCGGGGAGCTGTTTTTT